One and the same sample provided the 28 T cell receptor beta chains below, sequenced in a study of CD8+ T cells in alopecia areata. Extraction of RNA preceded its reverse transcription into cDNA, which served as the sequencing template. Repertoires were generated with immunoSEQ multiplex PCR, while TCRdb's copy carries only in-frame clones and drops some. The sample yields roughly 150,000 clones, roughly 50% seen once. Material for sequencing was CD4+ T cells sorted from blood. Source of these receptors: a human donor in good health.

The chain couples TRBV25-1 to TRBJ2-7; no clear D. The germline gives CDR1 MGHDK, CDR2 SYGVNS. The V gene lost 4 bases and the J gene lost 0 bases, with 7 bases spanning the gap. This CDR3 is built from 13 residues. CDR3 protein: CASSVPLSYEQYF. The CDR3 DNA sequence: TGTGCCAGCAGTGTGCCTCTCTCCTACGAGCAGTACTTC.

This clone has only a few counts. V and J are TRBV7-2 and TRBJ2-7, with 7 bases that match TRBD1. Germline V gives CDR1 SGHTA, CDR2 FQGNSA. The CDR3 is made up of 13 amino acids. The V gene end was trimmed by 4 bases and the J gene end by 4 bases; junction bases not matched to a gene: 4. CDR3 protein: CASSSQQGYEQYF. CDR3 bases: TGTGCCAGCAGCTCTCAACAGGGGTACGAGCAGTACTTC.

The chain joins TRBV5-1 to TRBJ2-4; 12 bases align to TRBD2. CDR3 size: 16 residues. The germline V gene has CDR1 SGHRS and CDR2 YFSETQ. Trimming cost V 4 bases and J 9 bases; bases outside gene matches: 11. The CDR3, as DNA: TGCGCCAGCAGCCAAGGGAAGACTAGCGGGAGCACCATTCAGTACTTC. This translates into CASSQGKTSGSTIQYF.

The chain has TRBV29-1 and TRBJ2-5, with unresolved D. The last part of the DNA fits TRBJ2-7 better; the J call may be wrong. Per germline, CDR1 SQVTM and CDR2 ANQGSEA. This CDR3 contains 14 residues. For the CDR3, the DNA is TGCAGCGTTGAAGCGGTTACGAACCCTTACGAGCAGTACTTC. Its translation: CSVEAVTNPYEQYF.

The sample holds a few counts of this clone. J is TRBJ2-7 and V is TRBV29-1, with 7 bases matching TRBD1. V lost 3 bases to trimming and J lost 6 bases; unmatched junction nucleotides: 8. The germline CDR1 and CDR2 sequences are SQVTM and ANQGSEA. The CDR3 runs to 13 residues. This chain's CDR3 is CSVDQTGLGEQYF. In nucleotides, the CDR3 is TGCAGCGTTGATCAGACAGGGTTAGGCGAGCAGTACTTC.

This chain connects TRBV30 to TRBJ2-1, with 12 positions matching TRBD2. Germline V gives CDR1 GTSNPN, CDR2 SVGIG (reference sequence). V trimming: 2 bases; J trimming: 11 bases; junction bases outside the gene matches: 4. This CDR3 has 13 residues. The CDR3 bases are TGTGCCTGGAGTCTAGCGGGAGGGCCCAAGCAGTTCTTC. Residues: CAWSLAGGPKQFF.

V usage is TRBV10-2 and J usage is TRBJ1-1, with D tentatively TRBD1 (5 bases). Germline V gene data show CDR1 as WSHSY and CDR2 as SAAADI. CDR3 length: 12 amino acids. CDR3 region: CAARGRAAEAFF. CDR3 DNA sequence: TGCGCAGCGAGGGGCAGGGCCGCTGAAGCTTTCTTT.

This clone was detected a few times. The sample carries other DNA sequences with the same CDR3. This chain joins TRBV29-1 and TRBJ2-3, with 11 bases that match TRBD1. The V gene end was trimmed by 5 bases and the J gene end by 3 bases; junction bases not matched to a gene: 7. The CDR3 length is 15 residues. Germline-derived CDR1 and CDR2 are SQVTM and ANQGSEA. CDR3 sequence: CSVRSGTGGTDTQYF. The CDR3 DNA is TGCAGCGTTCGATCCGGGACAGGGGGGACAGATACGCAGTATTTT.

The chain combines TRBV4-2 with TRBJ2-4, with a weak D call TRBD2 (5 bases). V was pared by 0 bases and J by 0 bases, with 12 bases between. The CDR3 sequence is 17 residues long. Per germline, CDR1 LGHNA and CDR2 YNFKEQ. This CDR3 reads CASSQDVGNIAKNIQYF. The CDR3 DNA reads TGTGCCAGCAGCCAAGATGTCGGGAATATAGCCAAAAACATTCAGTACTTC.

The table lists this clone with a few counts. V is TRBV7-9 and J is TRBJ1-3, with D maybe TRBD1 (5 bases). The CDR3 is made up of 15 amino acids. The V and J ends lost 5 bases and 2 bases respectively, with 13 bases between them. Germline V gene lookup returns CDR1 SEHNR and CDR2 FQNEAQ (reference sequence). The CDR3 region has the DNA TGTGCCAGCAGCCTGGACATCCCCCCTGGAAACACCATATATTTT. Its protein product is CASSLDIPPGNTIYF. Filled out from reference TRBV7-9 and TRBJ1-3, the complete variable domain reads DTGVSQNPRHKITKRGQNVTFRCDPISEHNRLYWYRQTLGQGPEFLTYFQNEAQLEKSRLLSDRFSAERPKGSFSTLEIQRTEQGDSAMYLCASSLDIPPGNTIYFGEGSWLTVV.

This chain links TRBV7-9 with TRBJ2-1; TRBD1 might be the D (6 bases). The CDR3 spans 15 residues. V was clipped by 3 bases and J by 7 bases, with 16 bases between them. CDR1 is SEHNR and CDR2 is FQNEAQ in the germline V gene (reference sequence). CDR3 sequence: CASSLTTGQQNEQFF. The CDR3 nucleotides read TGTGCCAGCAGCTTGACTACCGGACAGCAGAATGAGCAGTTCTTC.

This chain joins TRBV2 and TRBJ2-4; 7 positions match TRBD2. Germline assignment: CDR1 SNHLY and CDR2 FYNNEI. This CDR3 has 12 amino acids. V lost 8 bases, J lost 4 bases, and 2 bases stayed unmatched. CDR3 in amino acids: CASGLDKNIQYF. DNA for the CDR3: TGTGCCAGCGGACTAGATAAAAACATTCAGTACTTC.

V usage is TRBV28 and J usage is TRBJ2-5; D gene uncertain. The V gene's germline CDR1 is MDHEN and CDR2 SYDVKM. V dropped 5 bases and J dropped 7 bases, with 17 bases sitting between them. The CDR3 loop spans 14 amino acids. Written as DNA, the CDR3 is TGTGCCAGCAGTGCAACCTTAGGGTACAGGACCCAGTACTTC. Translation: CASSATLGYRTQYF. The full variable domain, with the rest looked up from reference TRBV28 and TRBJ2-5, is DVKVTQSSRYLVKRTGEKVFLECVQDMDHENMFWYRQDPGLGLRLIYFSYDVKMKEKGDIPEGYSVSREKKERFSLILESASTNQTSMYLCASSATLGYRTQYFGPGTRLLVL.

The chain is built from TRBV23-1 and TRBJ2-3; 9 bases line up with TRBD1. TRBV23-1 is classed as an ORF, of uncertain function. The CDR3 contains 16 residues. V lost 9 bases and J lost 0; bases outside the gene matches: 10. The DNA for the CDR3 is TGCGCCAGGGGACAGGGAAAAAGCGGGAGCACAGATACGCAGTATTTT. Protein sequence: CARGQGKSGSTDTQYF.

This chain joins TRBV7-8 and TRBJ2-7; D call uncertain. The germline V gene has CDR1 SGHVS and CDR2 FQNEAQ. Trimming left V 2 bases short and J 2 bases short, with 7 bases between. The CDR3 has 13 amino acids. CDR3: CASSLHSPYEQYF. The CDR3 nucleotides are TGTGCCAGCAGCTTACACAGCCCCTACGAGCAGTACTTC.

The chain carries TRBV28 and TRBJ2-6; D gene unclear. V lost 5 bases to trimming and J lost 2 bases, with 10 bases between them. Germline V gene lookup returns CDR1 MDHEN and CDR2 SYDVKM. This CDR3 comprises 15 residues. The CDR3 spells CASSAFPAGANVLTF. CDR3 coding DNA: TGTGCCAGCAGTGCTTTTCCGGCTGGGGCCAACGTCCTGACTTTC. Full variable domain (remainder filled in from reference TRBV28 and TRBJ2-6): DVKVTQSSRYLVKRTGEKVFLECVQDMDHENMFWYRQDPGLGLRLIYFSYDVKMKEKGDIPEGYSVSREKKERFSLILESASTNQTSMYLCASSAFPAGANVLTFGAGSRLTVL.

The chain uses TRBV11-2 and TRBJ1-1; TRBD1 matches 9 bases. Unmatched junction bases numbered 4, after V lost 4 bases and J lost 4 bases. The CDR3 is 14 amino acids. Germline V lookup: CDR1 SGHAT, CDR2 FQNNGV. CDR3 amino acids: CASSWGQGITEAFF. DNA of the CDR3: TGTGCCAGCAGCTGGGGACAGGGTATCACTGAAGCTTTCTTT.

Comments on this clone: At the DNA level, this CDR3 is encoded by other sequences in the same sample as well. V usage is TRBV18 and J usage is TRBJ2-3; possibly TRBD1 or TRBD2 for D (5 bases each). Germline CDR1 KGHSH, CDR2 LQKENI. The CDR3 loop spans 14 amino acids. V lost 3 bases and J 2 bases, leaving 9 bases between the germline ends. The CDR3: CASSPGVNTDTQYF. The CDR3 nucleotides read TGTGCCAGCTCACCGGGGGTAAACACAGATACGCAGTATTTT.

Only a few counts were recorded for this clone. The rearrangement joins TRBV2 to TRBJ2-3, with D perhaps given as TRBD1 or TRBD2 (5 bases each). CDR1 is SNHLY, CDR2 FYNNEI, per germline. The CDR3 is 16 amino acids. Trimming shortened V by 8 bases and J by 0 bases, and 18 bases separated the two germline ends. In DNA, the CDR3 is TGTGCCAGCCGGCCTGGGGGTTCCACTAGCACAGATACGCAGTATTTT. Protein sequence: CASRPGGSTSTDTQYF.

This chain links TRBV30 with TRBJ2-1, with 7 bases fitting TRBD1. With 5 bases clipped from V and 1 base from J, the junction kept 8 bases outside the gene matches. This CDR3 is built from 15 residues. Germline CDR1 reads GTSNPN; CDR2 reads SVGIG (reference sequence). DNA of the CDR3: TGTGCCTGGCAGGGGGACGGGGCATCCTACAATGAGCAGTTCTTC. It encodes CAWQGDGASYNEQFF.

This clone was found a few times. The gene calls are TRBV28 and TRBJ2-7; no clear D gene. Trimming pared 6 bases from V and 4 bases from J, leaving 16 bases between. The length of the CDR3 is 14 residues. Germline V gives CDR1 MDHEN, CDR2 SYDVKM. The CDR3 sequence: CASSSTYPGYEQYF. In DNA form, the CDR3 reads TGTGCCAGCAGCTCTACCTACCCTGGGTACGAGCAGTACTTC.

This clone has just a few counts. The chain has TRBV29-1 and TRBJ2-5, with 10 bases matching TRBD1. The J segment lost 8 bases and the V segment lost 0 bases, leaving 3 bases of the junction unmatched. The germline CDR1 and CDR2 sequences are SQVTM and ANQGSEA. This CDR3 is 13 amino acids long. CDR3 sequence: CSVEEGQGGTQYF. For the CDR3, the DNA is TGCAGCGTTGAAGAAGGACAGGGGGGAACCCAGTACTTC.

This clone was counted only a few times. This chain links TRBV9 with TRBJ2-3; D is unresolved. Germline V gene sequence: CDR1 SGDLS, CDR2 YYNGEE. The ends were cut back, 3 bases at V and 4 bases at J, with 12 bases in the middle. The CDR3 is 14 residues long. CDR3 protein: CASSERPEADTQYF. In DNA form, the CDR3 reads TGTGCCAGCAGCGAACGCCCAGAGGCAGATACGCAGTATTTT.

For the CDR3, the DNA is TGCAGCGCTAGCGGGAGCGGGGAGCTGTTTTTT. Translating it yields CSASGSGELFF. This chain links TRBV29-1 with TRBJ2-2; 10 bases are a match to TRBD2. This CDR3 has 11 residues. J was trimmed by 7 bases and V by 7 bases; bases with no gene match: 0. Germline V gene lookup returns CDR1 SQVTM and CDR2 ANQGSEA.

V is TRBV11-2 and J is TRBJ1-2, with 8 bases fitting TRBD1. This CDR3 contains 15 residues. Germline V gene sequence: CDR1 SGHAT, CDR2 FQNNGV. V shed 7 bases and J 7 bases; nucleotides not matched to a gene: 14. In DNA form, the CDR3 reads TGTGCCAGCACCCCCACTGGGCAGGGGGCCAGTGGCTACACCTTC. This gives the protein CASTPTGQGASGYTF.

Remarks on this clone: Additional DNA sequences in this sample encode the identical CDR3. J is TRBJ2-2 and V is TRBV5-1; D not certain. Germline V gene sequence: CDR1 SGHRS, CDR2 YFSETQ. Trimming stripped 0 bases from V and 0 bases from J, with 3 bases between. CDR3 size: 14 residues. CDR3 protein: CASSLGPNTGELFF. As DNA, the CDR3 is TGCGCCAGCAGCTTGGGACCGAACACCGGGGAGCTGTTTTTT.

The rearrangement links TRBV6-1 to TRBJ1-5; possibly TRBD1 for D (5 bases). The CDR3 length is 13 residues. Trimming took 7 bases from V and 4 from J, leaving 11 bases between them. From germline, CDR1 is MNHNS and CDR2 SASEGT. The CDR3 region has the DNA TGTGCCAGCACGCAGGGTTGGAATCAGCCCCAGCATTTT. It codes for CASTQGWNQPQHF.

The sample holds one count of this clone. The V gene is TRBV15, the J gene TRBJ2-5, with D unresolved. Trimming removed 4 bases at V and 9 bases at J, with 21 bases between. CDR1 and CDR2 (germline): LNHNV, YYDKDF (reference sequence). This CDR3 has 15 residues. The DNA for the CDR3 is TGTGCCACCAGCATTGGTTCCGTTGAGAAGAAGGCCCAGTACTTC. Translation gives CATSIGSVEKKAQYF.